This passage covers 3 T cell receptor beta chains from one sample sequenced in a study of T cells in Graves' hyperthyroidism and ophthalmopathy. RNA transcripts gave rise to amplified TCR beta CDR3 regions. The HTBI primer set drove a first-round RT-PCR of the TCR CDR3. Each CDR3 protein is one row after TCRdb ran MiXCR on the multiplex PCR reads. The table shows over 550,000 distinct CDR3 sequences, with roughly a sixth occurring only once. Input material: blood. The receptors originated from a woman younger than 35 with Graves' hyperthyroidism.

This clonotype has ten or more counts. The V call is TRBV4-2, the J call TRBJ1-1, with D hard to call. Germline V CDR1 and CDR2: LGHNA, YNFKEQ. This CDR3 is 15 amino acids long. The V end lost 1 base, the J end lost 1 base, and 10 bases lay between the germline ends. The CDR3 sequence: CASSQGGSENTEAFF. CDR3 in DNA: TGTGCCAGCAGCCAAGGCGGCAGTGAGAACACTGAAGCTTTCTTT.

This clonotype has just a few counts. The chain recombines TRBV4-3 with TRBJ1-1; D gene uncertain. CDR1 and CDR2 from the germline V gene are LGHNA and YSLEER. This CDR3 comprises 14 residues. The germline V and J ends were trimmed by 1 base and 3 bases, with 9 bases remaining between them. CDR3 in amino acids: CASSQGVSDTEAFF. The CDR3, as DNA: TGCGCCAGCAGCCAAGGTGTCAGCGACACTGAAGCTTTCTTT.

This clonotype was detected many times. This sequence joins TRBV20-1 and TRBJ2-3; no firm D call. V shed 5 bases and J shed 0 bases, with 6 bases lying between them. The CDR3 extends over 12 amino acids. The V gene's germline CDR1 is DFQATT and CDR2 SNEGSKA (reference sequence). CDR3 nucleotide sequence: TGCAGTGCTCCAGGTAGCACAGATACGCAGTATTTT. This codes for CSAPGSTDTQYF.